This passage covers 11 T cell receptor beta chains from one sample sequenced in a study of beta chain features in type 1 diabetes. What was sequenced were expressed TCRB transcripts, since all of the isolated RNA had been reverse transcribed. Libraries were prepared by immunoSEQ multiplex PCR; TCRdb keeps only in-frame clonotypes and omits some of them. Of approximately 110,000 clones in the sample, under 40% were seen once. Material: stem cell memory CD4+ T cells from blood. These TCRs come from a woman under 30 in good health.

The CDR3 reads CASRENIGTSGRWYNEQFF. The CDR3 nucleotides are TGTGCCAGCAGGGAAAATATCGGGACTAGCGGGAGGTGGTACAATGAGCAGTTCTTC. The chain is built from TRBV28 and TRBJ2-1; 15 positions match TRBD2. Trimming took 6 bases from V and 4 from J; bases not matched to a gene: 13. Germline lookup yields CDR1 MDHEN and CDR2 SYDVKM. The CDR3 is 19 amino acids.

The genes are TRBV28 and TRBJ1-1; the D is unclear. This CDR3 is built from 11 residues. The V and J ends lost 5 bases and 5 bases respectively, with 6 bases between them. Germline CDR1 MDHEN, CDR2 SYDVKM. CDR3 in DNA: TGTGCCAGCAGTCGAGGAACTGAAGCTTTCTTT. Translation gives CASSRGTEAFF. Looking up the rest from reference TRBV28 and TRBJ1-1 gives the full variable domain: DVKVTQSSRYLVKRTGEKVFLECVQDMDHENMFWYRQDPGLGLRLIYFSYDVKMKEKGDIPEGYSVSREKKERFSLILESASTNQTSMYLCASSRGTEAFFGQGTRLTVV.

The rearrangement joins TRBV28 to TRBJ1-1; 9 bases line up with TRBD1. This CDR3 contains 17 residues. The junction had 10 bases not matched to a gene; V was cut back by 5 bases and J by 0 bases. CDR1 MDHEN and CDR2 SYDVKM come from the germline V gene. For the CDR3, the DNA is TGTGCCAGCAGTCGGGAGGGGGACAGGGAACTGAACACTGAAGCTTTCTTT. Encoded protein: CASSREGDRELNTEAFF. Full variable domain (outside the CDR3, taken from reference TRBV28 and TRBJ1-1): DVKVTQSSRYLVKRTGEKVFLECVQDMDHENMFWYRQDPGLGLRLIYFSYDVKMKEKGDIPEGYSVSREKKERFSLILESASTNQTSMYLCASSREGDRELNTEAFFGQGTRLTVV.

This clone was seen more than once but under ten times. V and J are TRBV6-1 and TRBJ2-5; 7 nucleotides agree with TRBD1. The V segment lost 3 bases and the J segment 3 bases; nucleotides outside the gene matches: 7. CDR3 length: 15 residues. CDR1 MNHNS and CDR2 SASEGT come from the germline V gene. CDR3 sequence: CASSDRGRAKETQYF. As DNA, the CDR3 is TGTGCCAGCAGTGACAGGGGGAGAGCTAAAGAGACCCAGTACTTC.

A few counts support this clone. V is TRBV6-5 and J is TRBJ1-2; 7 nucleotides match TRBD1. V shed 0 bases and J 8 bases; nucleotides not matched to a gene: 6. Looked up from germline, CDR1 is MNHEY and CDR2 is SVGAGI. The CDR3 spans 14 residues. This chain's CDR3 is CASSYSRGGKGYTF. The CDR3 DNA follows: TGTGCCAGCAGTTACTCAAGAGGGGGCAAGGGCTACACCTTC.

The V call is TRBV29-1, the J call TRBJ2-2; a weak D match, TRBD2 (6 bases). Trimming left V 4 bases short and J 14 bases short, with 29 bases between. Germline values: CDR1 SQVTM, CDR2 ANQGSEA. The CDR3 is 16 residues long. CDR3 loop: CSVVLRKGANTGGLFF. DNA for the CDR3: TGCAGCGTTGTTTTGCGAAAGGGCGCGAACACCGGGGGTCTGTTTTTT.

J is TRBJ1-1 and V is TRBV7-2; TRBD1 might be the D (5 bases). The germline CDR1 and CDR2 sequences are SGHTA and FQGNSA. V lost 5 bases, J lost 5 bases, and 24 bases lay in between. The CDR3 loop spans 17 amino acids. The CDR3 nucleotides are TGTGCCAGCAGCCGACGCCGGTCCCGGGGGGGAGAAACTGAAGCTTTCTTT. As protein: CASSRRRSRGGETEAFF.

The V and J genes are TRBV6-4 and TRBJ2-1, with D possibly being TRBD2 (6 bases). The germline V gene encodes CDR1 MRHNA and CDR2 SNTAGT. V gave up 5 bases and J gave up 0 bases, with 11 bases separating them. The CDR3 contains 15 residues. The CDR3 DNA reads as TGTGCCAGCAGTCGGGAGATACACTCCTACAATGAGCAGTTCTTC. Protein product: CASSREIHSYNEQFF.

The rearrangement joins TRBV9 to TRBJ2-1; 8 nucleotides agree with TRBD2. CDR1 and CDR2 from the germline V gene are SGDLS and YYNGEE. V trimming: 3 bases; J trimming: 3 bases; junction bases outside the gene matches: 5. The CDR3 contains 15 residues. CDR3 residues: CASSEPTSVYNEQFF. The CDR3, as DNA: TGTGCCAGCAGCGAACCGACTAGCGTCTACAATGAGCAGTTCTTC.

The rearrangement uses TRBV10-3 and TRBJ2-7, with TRBD1 matching over 8 bases. The CDR3 totals 14 residues. Looked up from germline, CDR1 is ENHRY and CDR2 is SYGVKD. With 5 bases clipped from V and 5 bases from J, the junction kept 8 bases outside the gene matches. CDR3: CAISRTGSSNEQYF. The CDR3 region has the DNA TGTGCCATCAGTCGGACAGGGAGTTCCAACGAGCAGTACTTC.

This clone was observed a handful of times. The rearrangement links TRBV5-1 to TRBJ2-1, with TRBD1 identical over 8 bases. The length of the CDR3 is 14 residues. V lost 2 bases and J lost 8; bases outside the gene matches: 6. The germline V gene encodes CDR1 SGHRS and CDR2 YFSETQ. The CDR3 loop reads CASSFPDRVDEQFF. As DNA, the CDR3 is TGCGCCAGCAGCTTTCCGGACAGGGTGGATGAGCAGTTCTTC.